This is a list of T cell receptor beta chains from one sample in a study of glioma-infiltrating T cells. TCRdb independently ran MiXCR on the multiplex PCR reads; one entry per CDR3 protein. This table has 84,000 or so distinct CDR3 sequences, about a quarter appearing once. The source material was glioma tissue, nonneoplastic brain tissue, or PBMCs (not recorded which). These receptors were obtained from a human donor with low-grade glioma or glioblastoma, undergoing nonglioma brain surgery, or in good health (not recorded which). The CDR3 runs from the conserved cysteine through the conserved F or W. A D gene is named only where the DNA matches it firmly. The size entry is marked missing in some rows and otherwise reads once, few, many or a size class.

TRBV11-1	14	TRBJ2-7	.	many	CASSFLTSSYEQYF	TGTGCCAGCAGCTTCCTGACTAGTTCCTACGAGCAGTACTTC
TRBV4-1	14	TRBJ2-2	.	.	CASRTLTNTGELFF	TGCGCCAGTAGGACTCTAACGAACACCGGGGAGCTGTTTTTT
TRBV27	14	TRBJ2-5	.	many	CASSFDREEETQYF	TGTGCCAGCAGTTTTGACAGGGAGGAAGAGACCCAGTACTTC
TRBV7-2	15	TRBJ2-3	TRBD1	many	CASSLDGTGANTQYF	TGTGCCAGCAGCTTAGACGGGACAGGTGCGAATACGCAGTATTTT
TRBV18	14	TRBJ1-2	TRBD1	many	CASSPRDRDSGYTF	TGTGCCAGCTCACCGAGGGACAGGGACTCTGGCTACACCTTC
TRBV6-5	14	TRBJ2-7	TRBD1	many	CASSYGTGTYEQYF	TGTGCCAGCAGTTACGGGACAGGGACCTACGAGCAGTACTTC
TRBV20-1	16	TRBJ2-3	.	many	CSARDLTRGLRDTQYF	TGCAGTGCTAGAGATCTGACTAGGGGGTTAAGGGATACGCAGTATTTT
TRBV20-1	16	TRBJ2-4	TRBD2	many	CSARQGTSGSTNIQYF	TGCAGTGCACGACAGGGGACTAGCGGGAGTACGAACATTCAGTACTTC
TRBV12-3/TRBV12-4	16	TRBJ2-1	TRBD2	many	CASSFATSGLGYEQFF	TGTGCCAGCAGTTTTGCGACTAGCGGCCTAGGATATGAGCAGTTCTTC
TRBV7-2	15	TRBJ2-7	TRBD1	many	CASSLGGTGSYEQYF	TGTGCCAGCAGCTTAGGAGGGACAGGGTCCTACGAGCAGTACTTC
TRBV6-9	16	TRBJ1-2	.	.	CASSYSNRRGGNGYTF	TGTGCCAGCAGTTACTCGAATCGAAGGGGGGGTAATGGCTACACCTTC
TRBV7-8	14	TRBJ2-7	.	.	CASSLRGGSYEQYF	TGTGCCAGCAGCTTAAGGGGCGGTTCCTACGAGCAGTACTTC
TRBV19	12	TRBJ2-4	.	.	CASTSEGNIQYF	TGTGCCAGTACCTCAGAGGGAAACATTCAGTACTTC
TRBV2	16	TRBJ1-5	.	.	CASSEQIEISNQPQHF	TGTGCCAGCAGTGAACAGATAGAGATTAGCAATCAGCCCCAGCATTTT
TRBV29-1	12	TRBJ1-1	.	many	CSVERANTEAFF	TGCAGCGTGGAGAGGGCGAACACTGAAGCTTTCTTT
TRBV6-2/TRBV6-3	14	TRBJ2-1	TRBD2	many	CATTHGLARNEQFF	TGTGCCACAACACACGGACTAGCTAGGAATGAGCAGTTCTTC
TRBV7-2	15	TRBJ2-1	.	many	CASSSRDGSYNEQFF	TGTGCCAGCAGCTCCCGGGACGGCTCCTACAATGAGCAGTTCTTC
TRBV20-1	14	TRBJ2-1	.	many	CSARAALNYNEQFF	TGCAGTGCTAGAGCTGCGCTTAACTACAATGAGCAGTTCTTC
TRBV12-3/TRBV12-4	14	TRBJ1-5	.	.	CASSFNRIHQPQHF	TGTGCCAGCAGTTTTAACAGGATTCATCAGCCCCAGCATTTT
TRBV7-6	14	TRBJ2-3	.	.	CASSLNWGTDTQYF	TGTGCCAGCAGCCTCAACTGGGGTACAGATACGCAGTATTTT
TRBV20-1	16	TRBJ2-5	.	many	CSARFPRGTRQETQYF	TGCAGTGCTAGATTCCCCCGAGGGACTCGCCAAGAGACCCAGTACTTC
TRBV28	14	TRBJ1-4	TRBD1	many	CASSYRGRVEKLFF	TGTGCCAGCAGTTACAGGGGGCGGGTTGAAAAACTGTTTTTT
TRBV7-8	15	TRBJ1-2	TRBD1	few	CASSSRQGPNYGYTF	TGTGCCAGCAGCTCAAGACAGGGACCAAACTATGGCTACACCTTC
TRBV3-1	14	TRBJ1-5	.	many	CASSQGHRNQPQHF	TGTGCCAGCAGCCAAGGTCACAGAAATCAGCCCCAGCATTTT
TRBV7-6	11	TRBJ2-5	.	many	CASSPQGTQYF	TGTGCCAGCAGCCCCCAGGGGACCCAGTACTTC
TRBV27	11	TRBJ1-1	.	medium-sized	CASSSRTEAFF	TGTGCCAGCAGTTCACGCACTGAAGCTTTCTTT
TRBV7-9	15	TRBJ2-1	TRBD2	.	CASSLGTSVSNEQFF	TGTGCCAGCAGCTTAGGGACTAGCGTGTCCAATGAGCAGTTCTTC
TRBV6-2/TRBV6-3	17	TRBJ2-1	.	many	CASSYAQARRAYNEQFF	TGTGCCAGCAGTTACGCACAGGCCCGTCGGGCCTACAATGAGCAGTTCTTC
TRBV27	14	TRBJ2-7	.	medium-sized	CASSLGRELDEQYF	TGTGCCAGCAGTTTAGGCAGGGAGCTGGACGAGCAGTACTTC
TRBV7-9	14	TRBJ2-7	.	many	CASSLRTETYEQYF	TGTGCCAGCAGCCTCCGGACGGAGACCTACGAGCAGTACTTC
TRBV20-1	14	TRBJ2-1	TRBD2	once	CSASPSGRTNEQFF	TGCAGTGCTAGCCCTAGCGGGAGGACCAATGAGCAGTTCTTC
TRBV27	15	TRBJ2-1	.	many	CASRGDRSSYNEQFF	TGTGCCAGCAGGGGAGACAGGAGCTCCTACAATGAGCAGTTCTTC
TRBV4-1	14	TRBJ2-1	.	many	CASSQGVSSNEQFF	TGCGCCAGCAGCCAAGGGGTTAGCAGTAATGAGCAGTTCTTC
TRBV6-1	15	TRBJ2-3	TRBD1	many	CASSSSGTGSDTQYF	TGTGCCAGCAGTTCTTCCGGGACAGGGTCAGATACGCAGTATTTT
TRBV29-1	14	TRBJ2-2	.	.	CSVEDRAGYGELFF	TGCAGCGTTGAAGATAGAGCAGGGTACGGGGAGCTGTTTTTT
TRBV25-1	16	TRBJ1-1	.	many	CASSDRGGPGRTEAFF	TGTGCCAGCAGTGATCGGGGGGGACCGGGGAGGACTGAAGCTTTCTTT
TRBV3-1	14	TRBJ1-5	.	many	CASSRGRSNQPQHF	TGTGCCAGCAGCCGGGGACGGAGCAATCAGCCCCAGCATTTT
TRBV20-1	13	TRBJ1-2	TRBD1	many	CSARDQTGDGYTF	TGCAGTGCTAGAGACCAAACAGGGGATGGCTACACCTTC
TRBV6-1	17	TRBJ2-7	TRBD1	many	CASSSRTGGTPLYEQYF	TGTGCCAGCAGCTCACGGACAGGGGGAACGCCCCTCTACGAGCAGTACTTC
TRBV6-2/TRBV6-3	13	TRBJ2-7	.	.	CASSRITDNEQYF	TGTGCCAGCTCCAGGATAACCGACAACGAGCAGTACTTC
TRBV7-2	15	TRBJ2-3	TRBD2	many	CASTTSGISTDTQYF	TGTGCCAGCACCACTAGCGGGATCAGCACAGATACGCAGTATTTT
TRBV18	14	TRBJ2-1	.	many	CASSPGGIYNEQFF	TGTGCCAGCTCACCGGGCGGTATTTACAATGAGCAGTTCTTC
TRBV28	14	TRBJ2-1	TRBD2	many	CASSLIPSGSEQFF	TGTGCCAGCAGTTTAATTCCTAGCGGGAGTGAGCAGTTCTTC
TRBV5-4	13	TRBJ2-5	TRBD2	many	CASSPRTSETQYF	TGTGCCAGCAGCCCCAGGACTAGCGAGACCCAGTACTTC
TRBV20-1	13	TRBJ1-5	.	many	CSARTGFLSPQHF	TGCAGTGCTAGGACCGGTTTCTTATCCCCCCAGCATTTT
TRBV6-2/TRBV6-3	12	TRBJ2-5	.	once	CAGSYPEENQYF	TGTGCCGGCAGTTACCCGGAAGAGAACCAGTACTTC
TRBV5-1	14	TRBJ2-7	TRBD1	many	CASSLGRGNSEQYF	TGCGCCAGCAGCTTGGGCAGGGGGAACAGCGAGCAGTACTTC
TRBV7-2	14	TRBJ2-7	.	.	CASSPAGSSYEQYF	TGTGCCAGCAGCCCCGCGGGTTCCTCCTACGAGCAGTACTTC
TRBV6-1	15	TRBJ2-3	TRBD2	many	CASRTVAGPTDTQYF	TGTGCCAGCAGGACGGTAGCGGGACCCACAGATACGCAGTATTTT
TRBV11-3	15	TRBJ2-1	TRBD1	many	CASSSRDRGQGEQFF	TGTGCCAGCAGCTCCCGGGACAGGGGGCAAGGTGAGCAGTTCTTC
TRBV11-2	13	TRBJ2-1	TRBD1	.	CASSWGQYNEQSF	TGTGCCAGCAGCTGGGGACAGTACAATGAGCAGTCCTTC
TRBV5-4	13	TRBJ1-5	.	.	CASSLQPNQPQHF	TGTGCCAGCAGCTTACAACCGAATCAGCCCCAGCATTTT
TRBV3-1	12	TRBJ2-1	.	.	CASSRLGDEQLF	TGTGCCAGCAGCCGCTTAGGGGATGAGCAGCTCTTC
TRBV18	13	TRBJ1-1	.	many	CASSQQPYTEAFF	TGTGCCAGCTCGCAACAACCGTACACTGAAGCTTTCTTT
TRBV3-1	17	TRBJ2-1	TRBD2	.	CASSQTGTSGPSGEQFF	TGTGCCAGCAGCCAAACCGGGACTAGCGGGCCCAGCGGGGAGCAGTTCTTC
TRBV19	15	TRBJ2-3	TRBD2	.	CASSMLAGNGDTQYF	TGTGCCAGTAGTATGCTAGCGGGGAATGGAGATACGCAGTATTTT
TRBV29-1	12	TRBJ1-2	TRBD1	.	CSVEQGAGGYTF	TGCAGCGTGGAACAGGGGGCGGGTGGCTACACCTTC
TRBV20-1	12	TRBJ2-1	.	many	CSARKAGDEQFF	TGCAGTGCTAGAAAGGCTGGCGATGAGCAGTTCTTC
TRBV4-1	16	TRBJ2-6	.	many	CASSQVSGSGANVLTF	TGCGCCAGCAGCCAAGTTAGCGGCTCTGGGGCCAACGTCCTGACTTTC
TRBV5-1	13	TRBJ2-1	.	.	CASSLAGRSEQFF	TGCGCCAGCAGCTTGGCCGGGCGGAGTGAGCAGTTCTTC